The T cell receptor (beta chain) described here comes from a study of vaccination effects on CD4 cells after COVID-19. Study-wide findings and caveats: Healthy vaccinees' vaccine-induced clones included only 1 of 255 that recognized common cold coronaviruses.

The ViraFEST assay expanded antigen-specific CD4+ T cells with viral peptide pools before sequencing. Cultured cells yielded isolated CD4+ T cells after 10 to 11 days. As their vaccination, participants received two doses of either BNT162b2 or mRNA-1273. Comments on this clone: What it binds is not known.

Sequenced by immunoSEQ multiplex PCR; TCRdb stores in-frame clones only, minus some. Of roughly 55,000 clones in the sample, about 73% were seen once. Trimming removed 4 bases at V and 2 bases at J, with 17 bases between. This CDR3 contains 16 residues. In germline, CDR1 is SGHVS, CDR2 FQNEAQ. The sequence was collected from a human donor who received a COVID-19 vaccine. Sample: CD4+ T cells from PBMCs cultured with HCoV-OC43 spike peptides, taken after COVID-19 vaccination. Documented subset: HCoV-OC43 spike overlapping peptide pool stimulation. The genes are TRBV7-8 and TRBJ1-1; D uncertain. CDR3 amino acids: CASSSLPWAANTEAFF. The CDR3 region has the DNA TGTGCCAGCAGCTCTCTCCCATGGGCAGCCAACACTGAAGCTTTCTTT.